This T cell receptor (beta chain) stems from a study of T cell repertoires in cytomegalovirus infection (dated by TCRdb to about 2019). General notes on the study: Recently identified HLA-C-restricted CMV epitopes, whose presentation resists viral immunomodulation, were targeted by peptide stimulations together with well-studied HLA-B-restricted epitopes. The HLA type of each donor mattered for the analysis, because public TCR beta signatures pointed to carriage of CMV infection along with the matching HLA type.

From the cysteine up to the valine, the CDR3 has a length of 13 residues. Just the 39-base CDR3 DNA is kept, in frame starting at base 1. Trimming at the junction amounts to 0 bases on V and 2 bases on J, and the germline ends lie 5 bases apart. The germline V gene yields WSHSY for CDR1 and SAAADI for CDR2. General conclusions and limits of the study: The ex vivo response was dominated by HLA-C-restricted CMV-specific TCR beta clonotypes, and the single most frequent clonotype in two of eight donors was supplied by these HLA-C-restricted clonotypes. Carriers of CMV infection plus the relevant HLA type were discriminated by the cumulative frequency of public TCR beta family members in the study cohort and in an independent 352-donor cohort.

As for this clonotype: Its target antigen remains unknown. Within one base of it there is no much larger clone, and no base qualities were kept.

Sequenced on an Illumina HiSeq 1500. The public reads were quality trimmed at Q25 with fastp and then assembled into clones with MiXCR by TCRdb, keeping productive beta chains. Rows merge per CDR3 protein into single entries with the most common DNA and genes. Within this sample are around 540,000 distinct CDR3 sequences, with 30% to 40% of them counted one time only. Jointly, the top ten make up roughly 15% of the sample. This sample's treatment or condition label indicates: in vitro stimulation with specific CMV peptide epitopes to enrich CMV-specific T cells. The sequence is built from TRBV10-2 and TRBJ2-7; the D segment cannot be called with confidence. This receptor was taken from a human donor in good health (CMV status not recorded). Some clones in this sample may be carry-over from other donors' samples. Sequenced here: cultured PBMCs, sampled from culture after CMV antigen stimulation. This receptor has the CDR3 CASSESGTYEQYV. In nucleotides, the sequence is TGCGCCAGCAGTGAGTCGGGCACCTACGAGCAGTACGTC.